This is a list of T cell receptor beta chains from one sample in a study of T-cell reconstitution after alpha-beta-depleted transplantation in children. TCRdb passed the PCR reads through MiXCR, listing each CDR3 protein once. This sample has some 350,000 distinct CDR3 sequences, with about 17% found just once. The sequencing used PBMCs, mostly from graft donor cells, collected 360 days after TCRalphabeta/CD19-depleted stem cell transplant. These receptor sequences come from a male patient aged 2 to 10 who had a stem cell transplant for acute lymphoblastic leukemia, so the T cells may come from the graft donor. Both conserved end residues are part of each CDR3. The D gene is left open where the match is weak. Only some rows state a clone size, as once, few, many or a class for expanded clones.

TRBJ2-1 TRBV28 NA TRBD2 19 CASSTGTGLAGSLDNEQFF TGTGCCAGCAGTACCGGGACCGGACTAGCGGGATCCTTGGACAATGAGCAGTTCTTC
TRBJ1-1 TRBV6-1 few NA 12 CASFRGNTEAFF TGTGCCAGTTTCAGGGGAAACACTGAAGCTTTCTTT
TRBJ1-2 TRBV12-3/TRBV12-4 NA TRBD1 15 CASSPRTGLYYGYTF TGTGCCAGCAGTCCCAGGACAGGTCTTTATTATGGCTACACCTTC
TRBJ2-4 TRBV4-2 few TRBD2 17 CASSQAPGLATKNIQYF TGTGCCAGCAGCCAAGCACCGGGACTAGCGACCAAAAACATTCAGTACTTC
TRBJ2-7 TRBV6-1 NA NA 14 CASSPAGSFHEQYF TGTGCCAGCAGCCCCGCCGGGAGCTTCCACGAGCAGTACTTC
TRBJ2-2 TRBV4-1 many NA 20 CASSQVGVIVGSTNTGELFF TGCGCCAGCAGCCAAGTCGGGGTAATAGTCGGTTCGACGAACACCGGGGAGCTGTTTTTT
TRBJ1-5 TRBV3-1 NA TRBD1 20 CASSQGPGTGPTYSNQPQHF TGTGCCAGCAGCCAAGGACCGGGGACAGGGCCAACTTATAGCAATCAGCCCCAGCATTTT
TRBJ2-5 TRBV4-2 NA NA 17 CASSQDEASEYQETQYF TGTGCCAGCAGCCAAGATGAGGCTAGCGAGTACCAAGAGACCCAGTACTTC
TRBJ2-1 TRBV20-1 NA NA 13 CSARAVGVHWQFF TGCAGTGCTAGAGCGGTTGGCGTCCACTGGCAGTTCTTC
TRBJ2-3 TRBV5-1 many TRBD1 16 CASSLETGTGAGTQYF TGCGCCAGCAGCTTGGAAACCGGGACAGGGGCTGGTACGCAGTATTTT
TRBJ1-2 TRBV7-2 few NA 12 CASSSTGAGYTF TGTGCCAGCAGCTCGACAGGAGCTGGCTACACCTTC
TRBJ2-3 TRBV5-1 NA NA 16 CASSLGGTALTDTQYF TGCGCCAGCAGCTTGGGCGGGACAGCTCTCACAGATACGCAGTATTTT
TRBJ1-2 TRBV5-1 few TRBD1 16 CASSSQIQGASYGYTF TGCGCCAGCAGCTCGCAAATTCAGGGGGCATCCTATGGCTACACCTTC
TRBJ2-7 TRBV11-2 NA NA 13 CASSFGDHYEQYF TGTGCCAGCAGCTTTGGCGATCACTACGAGCAGTACTTC
TRBJ2-4 TRBV4-1 NA TRBD1 15 CASSQVNRGRGIQYF TGCGCCAGCAGCCAAGTCAACAGGGGAAGGGGCATTCAGTACTTC
TRBJ1-5 TRBV2 NA NA 15 CASSVAGEGNQPQHF TGTGCCAGCAGTGTGGCAGGGGAAGGCAATCAGCCCCAGCATTTT
TRBJ2-7 TRBV10-3 few NA 11 CAISDIYEQYF TGTGCCATCAGTGACATCTACGAGCAGTACTTC
TRBJ2-2 TRBV4-2 NA NA 17 CASSQKWGEVNTGELFF TGTGCCAGCAGCCAGAAGTGGGGGGAGGTAAACACCGGGGAGCTGTTTTTT
TRBJ1-2 TRBV28 NA NA 12 CASRGSNYGYTF TGTGCCAGCAGGGGCTCTAACTATGGCTACACCTTC
TRBJ2-1 TRBV3-1 few NA 16 CASSLNPRRRYDEQFF TGTGCCAGCAGCCTCAACCCGCGAAGGAGGTACGATGAGCAGTTCTTC
TRBJ1-1 TRBV5-1 few NA 14 CASSFEGDSAEAFF TGCGCCAGCAGCTTTGAAGGAGACTCGGCTGAAGCTTTCTTT
TRBJ2-3 TRBV4-3 few NA 14 CASSQSYTTDTQYF TGCGCCAGCAGCCAGTCCTACACCACAGATACGCAGTATTTT
TRBJ1-3 TRBV12-3/TRBV12-4 NA TRBD1 14 CASREQGGQNTIYF TGTGCCAGCAGGGAACAGGGGGGACAAAACACCATATATTTT
TRBJ2-1 TRBV28 many NA 12 CASSFLGNEQFF TGTGCCAGCAGTTTTTTGGGCAATGAGCAGTTCTTC
TRBJ2-5 TRBV20-1 NA NA 14 CSATGTARQETQYF TGCAGTGCTACCGGGACGGCAAGACAAGAGACCCAGTACTTC
TRBJ2-1 TRBV6-5 few TRBD2 17 CASSPDSSGSSYNEQFF TGTGCCAGCAGTCCCGACTCTAGCGGAAGCTCCTACAATGAGCAGTTCTTC
TRBJ2-2 TRBV18 many NA 13 CASSPPGSGELFF TGTGCCAGCTCACCACCCGGGTCCGGGGAGCTGTTTTTT
TRBJ2-3 TRBV5-1 few TRBD1 15 CASSLGPTGQDTQYF TGCGCCAGCAGCTTGGGCCCGACAGGGCAAGATACGCAGTATTTT
TRBJ2-1 TRBV29-1 few TRBD2 13 CSVGAGTYNEQFF TGCAGCGTTGGAGCGGGAACTTACAATGAGCAGTTCTTC
TRBJ2-5 TRBV27 NA TRBD2 14 CASSLWGGQETQYF TGTGCCAGCAGTTTATGGGGGGGGCAAGAGACCCAGTACTTC
TRBJ2-5 TRBV20-1 few TRBD1 12 CSARTGRKTQYF TGCAGTGCCAGGACAGGGAGGAAGACCCAGTACTTC
TRBJ2-5 TRBV5-5 few TRBD1 15 CASSLEDRVWETQYF TGTGCCAGCAGCTTGGAGGACAGGGTTTGGGAGACCCAGTACTTC
TRBJ2-6 TRBV6-2/TRBV6-3 few NA 15 CASSQLRSGANVLTF TGTGCCAGCAGTCAACTGCGCTCTGGGGCCAACGTCCTGACTTTC
TRBJ2-1 TRBV15 few NA 11 CATSSRNEQFF TGTGCCACCAGCAGCCGCAATGAGCAGTTCTTC
TRBJ2-2 TRBV9 NA NA 15 CASSVGVRDTGELFF TGTGCCAGCAGCGTAGGGGTGAGGGACACCGGGGAGCTGTTTTTT
TRBJ2-2 TRBV7-3 few NA 16 CASSLISGRNTGELFF TGTGCCAGCAGCTTAATTAGCGGCAGGAACACCGGGGAGCTGTTTTTT
TRBJ2-7 TRBV19 few NA 14 CASVFGGQTYEQYF TGTGCCAGCGTATTTGGGGGACAAACCTACGAGCAGTACTTC
TRBJ2-5 TRBV11-2 NA NA 12 CASSPVAGAQYF TGTGCCAGCAGCCCCGTCGCGGGTGCCCAGTACTTC
TRBJ2-7 TRBV4-2 few NA 15 CASSQARGQSYEQYF TGTGCCAGCAGCCAAGCCCGAGGACAGTCCTACGAGCAGTACTTC
TRBJ2-3 TRBV4-3 many NA 15 CASSHRVRGPDTQYF TGCGCCAGCAGCCATCGAGTCCGGGGACCAGATACGCAGTATTTT
TRBJ2-3 TRBV9 many NA 16 CASSSEGVLSTDTQYF TGTGCCAGCAGCTCAGAGGGGGTCCTTAGCACAGATACGCAGTATTTT
TRBJ1-2 TRBV12-3/TRBV12-4 NA TRBD1 16 CASSLTGGGLPLGYTF TGTGCCAGCAGCCTCACAGGGGGCGGTTTGCCCCTTGGCTACACCTTC